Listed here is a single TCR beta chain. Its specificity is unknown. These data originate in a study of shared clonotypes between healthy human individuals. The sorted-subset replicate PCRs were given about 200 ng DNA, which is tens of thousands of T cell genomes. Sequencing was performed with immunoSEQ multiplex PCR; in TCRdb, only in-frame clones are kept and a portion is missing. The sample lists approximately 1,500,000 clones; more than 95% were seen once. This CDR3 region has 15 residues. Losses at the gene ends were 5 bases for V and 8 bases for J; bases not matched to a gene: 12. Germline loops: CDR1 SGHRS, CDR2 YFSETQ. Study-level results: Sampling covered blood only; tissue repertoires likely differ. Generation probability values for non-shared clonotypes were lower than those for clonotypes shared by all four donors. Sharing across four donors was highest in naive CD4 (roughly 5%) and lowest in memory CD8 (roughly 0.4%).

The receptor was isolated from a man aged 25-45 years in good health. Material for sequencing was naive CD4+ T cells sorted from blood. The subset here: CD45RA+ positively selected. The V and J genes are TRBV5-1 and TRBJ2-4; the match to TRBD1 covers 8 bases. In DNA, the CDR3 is TGCGCCAGCAGTGTACCGACAGGGGACAATGACATTCAGTACTTC. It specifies CASSVPTGDNDIQYF.